This record covers a single T cell receptor (beta chain). Its specificity is unknown. The source of the sample is a study of graft-versus-host responses after intestinal transplantation. Turning to the study itself: Transplants were multivisceral, liver-intestinal, or isolated intestinal. Recipients across the board were started on anti-thymocyte globulin induction, then kept on tacrolimus and steroids for roughly 3 years. Study results and caveats: Those patients showing graft-donor T cell macrochimerism displayed high graft-versus-host to host-versus-graft clonal ratios in allografts. Peak GvH clone levels in circulation were associated with early post-transplant HvG declines.

The data were produced by immunoSEQ multiplex PCR, yet TCRdb's version contains in-frame clones alone and is incomplete. The sample shows about 98,000 clones, 86% of them seen only once. The starting material was PBMCs, obtained 255 days after intestinal transplant. The receptor's source is a human patient who received an intestinal transplant, so some T cells may come from the graft donor.

The CDR3: CATSRYLELQETQYF. The CDR3 DNA is TGTGCCACCAGCAGATACTTAGAGCTCCAAGAGACCCAGTACTTC. This rearrangement joins TRBV15 to TRBJ2-5, with D hard to call. In germline, CDR1 is LNHNV, CDR2 YYDKDF (reference sequence). V was shortened by 2 bases and J by 1 base, with 11 bases between the two germline ends. The CDR3 is 15 amino acids.